These T cell receptor beta chains were read from a single sample in a study of shared clonotypes between healthy human individuals. The table came from immunoSEQ multiplex PCR; TCRdb's copy has only in-frame clones and leaves some out. The data hold approximately 1,500,000 clones, with roughly 96% observed a single time. Source material: naive CD4+ T cells sorted from blood. The receptor source for this set is a man aged 25-45 years in good health. Both conserved end residues are part of each CDR3. A D gene is named only where the DNA matches it firmly. Clone size is given for some rows only: seen once, a few or many times, or a class if the clone is expanded.

clone_size: -; j_call: TRBJ2-3; d_call: -; v_call: TRBV12-1; cdr3_nt: TGTGCCAGCAGCCCCACCGACGGCAGTAGCGGGAGCACAGATACGCAGTATTTT; cdr3_aa: CASSPTDGSSGSTDTQYF
clone_size: -; j_call: TRBJ1-1; d_call: -; v_call: TRBV10-2; cdr3_nt: TGCGCCAGCAGTGGAGTGGGGGGGATGGGTGAAGCTTTCTTT; cdr3_aa: CASSGVGGMGEAFF
clone_size: -; j_call: TRBJ2-2; d_call: -; v_call: TRBV27; cdr3_nt: TGTGCCAGCAGACGGGCAGGGAACACCGGGGAGCTGTTTTTT; cdr3_aa: CASRRAGNTGELFF
clone_size: -; j_call: TRBJ1-1; d_call: TRBD1; v_call: TRBV10-1; cdr3_nt: TGCGCCAGCAGTGAGCTGGGACAGCCGAACACTGAAGCTTTCTTT; cdr3_aa: CASSELGQPNTEAFF
clone_size: -; j_call: TRBJ2-1; d_call: -; v_call: TRBV2; cdr3_nt: TGTGCCAGCAGTGCGGACTACAATGAGCAGTTCTTC; cdr3_aa: CASSADYNEQFF
clone_size: -; j_call: TRBJ2-3; d_call: -; v_call: TRBV18; cdr3_nt: TGTGCCAGCTCACCAGCCCTAACAGATACGCAGTATTTT; cdr3_aa: CASSPALTDTQYF
clone_size: -; j_call: TRBJ2-3; d_call: -; v_call: TRBV7-2; cdr3_nt: TGTGCCAGCAGCGACGGGAGCCGAAGCACAGATACGCAGTATTTT; cdr3_aa: CASSDGSRSTDTQYF
clone_size: -; j_call: TRBJ2-7; d_call: TRBD2; v_call: TRBV7-8; cdr3_nt: TGTGCCAGCAGCTGGGGGACTAGTCGTGGCGAGCAGTACTTC; cdr3_aa: CASSWGTSRGEQYF
clone_size: once; j_call: TRBJ2-1; d_call: TRBD2; v_call: TRBV19; cdr3_nt: TGTGCCACCAAACGTTCGGGCACAGGACTAGCGGGAGGGCTCGTTTACAATGAGCAGTTCTTC; cdr3_aa: CATKRSGTGLAGGLVYNEQFF
clone_size: -; j_call: TRBJ2-3; d_call: TRBD2; v_call: TRBV4-3; cdr3_nt: TGCGCCAGCAGCCAAGAATCTAGCGGAGCGGAGTGGGATACGCAGTATTTT; cdr3_aa: CASSQESSGAEWDTQYF
clone_size: -; j_call: TRBJ2-7; d_call: TRBD2; v_call: TRBV6-5; cdr3_nt: TGTGCCAGCAGAGTGGGACTAGCGGACTACGAGCAGTACTTC; cdr3_aa: CASRVGLADYEQYF
clone_size: once; j_call: TRBJ1-5; d_call: -; v_call: TRBV10-3; cdr3_nt: TGTGCCATCAGTCCCGGGGGGGATAGCAATCAGCCCCAGCATTTT; cdr3_aa: CAISPGGDSNQPQHF
clone_size: -; j_call: TRBJ2-1; d_call: TRBD2; v_call: TRBV6-4; cdr3_nt: TGTGCCAGCAGTGCTAGCGGGGTATACAATGAGCAGTTCTTC; cdr3_aa: CASSASGVYNEQFF
clone_size: -; j_call: TRBJ2-3; d_call: TRBD2; v_call: TRBV27; cdr3_nt: TGTGCCACGAAGACTAGCGGAAGGGGGGATACGCAGTATTTT; cdr3_aa: CATKTSGRGDTQYF
clone_size: -; j_call: TRBJ1-3; d_call: -; v_call: TRBV28; cdr3_nt: TGTGCCAGCAGTCCTGACAGGTACTCTGGAAACACCATATATTTT; cdr3_aa: CASSPDRYSGNTIYF
clone_size: -; j_call: TRBJ2-5; d_call: -; v_call: TRBV5-1; cdr3_nt: TGCGCCAGCAGCTTGGGGGCGACACTTCACCGGGAGACCCAGTACTTC; cdr3_aa: CASSLGATLHRETQYF
clone_size: -; j_call: TRBJ1-2; d_call: -; v_call: TRBV5-5; cdr3_nt: TGTGCCAGCAGCTTGGTGAAGAGCGGGAACTATGGCTACACCTTC; cdr3_aa: CASSLVKSGNYGYTF
clone_size: -; j_call: TRBJ2-2; d_call: TRBD2; v_call: TRBV5-4; cdr3_nt: TGTGCCAGCAGCTTCGGCGGGAGCCCCGGGGAGCTGTTTTTT; cdr3_aa: CASSFGGSPGELFF
clone_size: -; j_call: TRBJ2-5; d_call: TRBD2; v_call: TRBV6-4; cdr3_nt: TGTGCCAGCAGTCCCATAGCGGGAGCAGAGACCCAGTACTTC; cdr3_aa: CASSPIAGAETQYF
clone_size: -; j_call: TRBJ1-1; d_call: TRBD1; v_call: TRBV7-9; cdr3_nt: TGTGCCAGCAGCCCGCAGACAGGGATGAACACTGAAGCTTTCTTT; cdr3_aa: CASSPQTGMNTEAFF
clone_size: -; j_call: TRBJ1-5; d_call: -; v_call: TRBV2; cdr3_nt: TGTGCCAGCAGTGGAACCCTGGGAAGCCCGCAAGGGCCCCAGCATTTT; cdr3_aa: CASSGTLGSPQGPQHF
clone_size: -; j_call: TRBJ2-3; d_call: TRBD1; v_call: TRBV5-1; cdr3_nt: TGCGCCAGCTACCAGGGGGCGCGGACAGATACGCAGTATTTT; cdr3_aa: CASYQGARTDTQYF
clone_size: -; j_call: TRBJ1-3; d_call: -; v_call: TRBV5-4; cdr3_nt: TGTGCCAGCAGCTTGGTTCCGGGGCGAAACACCATATATTTT; cdr3_aa: CASSLVPGRNTIYF
clone_size: -; j_call: TRBJ1-1; d_call: -; v_call: TRBV6-1; cdr3_nt: TGTGCCAGCAGGAAGGGTCTTTCAAACACTGAAGCTTTCTTT; cdr3_aa: CASRKGLSNTEAFF
clone_size: -; j_call: TRBJ2-2; d_call: TRBD2; v_call: TRBV9; cdr3_nt: TGTGCCAGCAGCGTAGACGGGAGGGCTATCGGGGAGCTGTTTTTT; cdr3_aa: CASSVDGRAIGELFF
clone_size: -; j_call: TRBJ2-3; d_call: TRBD1; v_call: TRBV18; cdr3_nt: TGTGCCAGCTCACCAGACAGGGGCTATACGCAGTATTTT; cdr3_aa: CASSPDRGYTQYF
clone_size: -; j_call: TRBJ2-1; d_call: -; v_call: TRBV10-3; cdr3_nt: TGTGCCATCAGTGACGGCGGGCCCAGCTACAATGAGCAGTTCTTC; cdr3_aa: CAISDGGPSYNEQFF
clone_size: -; j_call: TRBJ2-7; d_call: -; v_call: TRBV18; cdr3_nt: TGTGCCAGCTCACGAGACGGACCCTACGAGCAGTACTTC; cdr3_aa: CASSRDGPYEQYF
clone_size: -; j_call: TRBJ2-5; d_call: TRBD2; v_call: TRBV4-2; cdr3_nt: TGTGCCAGCAGCCATCTCACTGTAGCGGGACAAGAGACCCAGTACTTC; cdr3_aa: CASSHLTVAGQETQYF
clone_size: -; j_call: TRBJ2-7; d_call: -; v_call: TRBV28; cdr3_nt: TGTGCCAGCAGTTCCTCCCGGGACGTGGGGTACGAGCAGTACTTC; cdr3_aa: CASSSSRDVGYEQYF
clone_size: -; j_call: TRBJ1-5; d_call: -; v_call: TRBV5-1; cdr3_nt: TGCGCCAGCAGCTTGCAGGGTTTATCAAATCAGCCCCAGCATTTT; cdr3_aa: CASSLQGLSNQPQHF
clone_size: -; j_call: TRBJ1-5; d_call: -; v_call: TRBV19; cdr3_nt: TGTGCCAGTAATGTGGACCGTTTCAATCAGCCCCAGCATTTT; cdr3_aa: CASNVDRFNQPQHF
clone_size: -; j_call: TRBJ1-2; d_call: -; v_call: TRBV18; cdr3_nt: TGTGCCAGCTCACGGGGGATCACTCAAAACTATGGCTACACCTTC; cdr3_aa: CASSRGITQNYGYTF
clone_size: -; j_call: TRBJ1-2; d_call: -; v_call: TRBV9; cdr3_nt: TGTGCCAGCAGCGCAACCGGGGGGACACCCCTCAGGCGGGACTATGGCTACACCTTC; cdr3_aa: CASSATGGTPLRRDYGYTF
clone_size: once; j_call: TRBJ2-5; d_call: -; v_call: TRBV5-1; cdr3_nt: TGCGCCAGCAGCTTGGGACTAGTTGGCAAAGAGACCCAGTACTTC; cdr3_aa: CASSLGLVGKETQYF
clone_size: -; j_call: TRBJ1-5; d_call: -; v_call: TRBV6-5; cdr3_nt: TGTGCCAGCAGTTACTCGAAGACAATCGGGGGTCAGCCCCAGCATTTT; cdr3_aa: CASSYSKTIGGQPQHF
clone_size: -; j_call: TRBJ2-7; d_call: -; v_call: TRBV5-6; cdr3_nt: TGTGCCAGCAGTACCGGAACAGGGCACTACGAGCAGTACTTC; cdr3_aa: CASSTGTGHYEQYF
clone_size: -; j_call: TRBJ2-1; d_call: -; v_call: TRBV2; cdr3_nt: TGTGCCAGCAGTGAAGTCATGGGGGGATTCAATGAGCAGTTCTTC; cdr3_aa: CASSEVMGGFNEQFF
clone_size: -; j_call: TRBJ2-7; d_call: TRBD1; v_call: TRBV5-6; cdr3_nt: TGTGCCAGCAGCCGGACCGGGACAGGGCTACACGAGCAGTACTTC; cdr3_aa: CASSRTGTGLHEQYF
clone_size: -; j_call: TRBJ1-1; d_call: -; v_call: TRBV19; cdr3_nt: TGTGCCAGTACCCGGGTAGGCAGGAACACTGAAGCTTTCTTT; cdr3_aa: CASTRVGRNTEAFF
clone_size: -; j_call: TRBJ2-3; d_call: TRBD2; v_call: TRBV4-2; cdr3_nt: TGTGCCAGCAGCCAGTATACCGGGACTAGCGGGAGCGATACGCAGTATTTT; cdr3_aa: CASSQYTGTSGSDTQYF
clone_size: -; j_call: TRBJ1-3; d_call: -; v_call: TRBV7-9; cdr3_nt: TGTGCCAGCAGCTTAACACGTCCCGCTATGGGGAACACCATATATTTT; cdr3_aa: CASSLTRPAMGNTIYF
clone_size: -; j_call: TRBJ2-7; d_call: TRBD2; v_call: TRBV15; cdr3_nt: TGTGCCACCAGCAGAGAGGCTAGCGGGAGCTCCTACGAGCAGTACTTC; cdr3_aa: CATSREASGSSYEQYF
clone_size: -; j_call: TRBJ2-1; d_call: -; v_call: TRBV15; cdr3_nt: TGTGCCACCAGCAGACAGGGTTCCTACAATGAGCAGTTCTTC; cdr3_aa: CATSRQGSYNEQFF
clone_size: -; j_call: TRBJ1-3; d_call: TRBD1; v_call: TRBV6-6; cdr3_nt: TGTGCCAGCAGTTATAGGACAGGGCCTGGAAACACCATATATTTT; cdr3_aa: CASSYRTGPGNTIYF
clone_size: -; j_call: TRBJ2-1; d_call: TRBD1; v_call: TRBV5-4; cdr3_nt: TGTGCCAGCAGCTTCTTCTGGACAGGGGCCCTAAATGAGCAGTTCTTC; cdr3_aa: CASSFFWTGALNEQFF
clone_size: -; j_call: TRBJ2-5; d_call: TRBD2; v_call: TRBV11-2; cdr3_nt: TGTGCCAGCAGCACCCTCCGGGCGAGCGGGAGGGCCCGGGGAGAGACCCAGTACTTC; cdr3_aa: CASSTLRASGRARGETQYF
clone_size: -; j_call: TRBJ1-1; d_call: TRBD1; v_call: TRBV28; cdr3_nt: TGTGCCACCCGGCTCCGGCCGGCGGGACAGGGGGTCAGAGGTACTGAAGCTTTCTTT; cdr3_aa: CATRLRPAGQGVRGTEAFF
clone_size: -; j_call: TRBJ2-5; d_call: -; v_call: TRBV19; cdr3_nt: TGTGCCAGTAGTAGCGGCAGACCAGAGACCCAGTACTTC; cdr3_aa: CASSSGRPETQYF
clone_size: -; j_call: TRBJ1-1; d_call: -; v_call: TRBV7-8; cdr3_nt: TGTGCCAGCAGCTTTTACAGGCAGAACACTGAAGCTTTCTTT; cdr3_aa: CASSFYRQNTEAFF
clone_size: -; j_call: TRBJ2-1; d_call: -; v_call: TRBV7-8; cdr3_nt: TGTGCCAGCAGCTTCAAGAATGAGCAGTTCTTC; cdr3_aa: CASSFKNEQFF
clone_size: -; j_call: TRBJ2-1; d_call: TRBD2; v_call: TRBV28; cdr3_nt: TGTGCCAGCAACGCGAGGGTGATTAAATATAGCGGGAGTGCGGGCGTTAGGCAGTTCTTC; cdr3_aa: CASNARVIKYSGSAGVRQFF
clone_size: -; j_call: TRBJ2-3; d_call: -; v_call: TRBV7-9; cdr3_nt: TGTGCCAGCAGAGACGGTTACACAGATACGCAGTATTTT; cdr3_aa: CASRDGYTDTQYF
clone_size: -; j_call: TRBJ1-1; d_call: -; v_call: TRBV7-9; cdr3_nt: TGTGCCAGCAGCTTTTCGAACACTGAAGCTTTCTTT; cdr3_aa: CASSFSNTEAFF
clone_size: -; j_call: TRBJ2-7; d_call: -; v_call: TRBV6-5; cdr3_nt: TGTGCCAGCAGGGACAGATCCTACGAGCAGTACTTC; cdr3_aa: CASRDRSYEQYF
clone_size: -; j_call: TRBJ2-7; d_call: -; v_call: TRBV15; cdr3_nt: TGTGCCACCAGCAGAGGGGGCACCGTTGACAGCTCCTACGAGCAGTACTTC; cdr3_aa: CATSRGGTVDSSYEQYF
clone_size: -; j_call: TRBJ2-7; d_call: -; v_call: TRBV7-8; cdr3_nt: TGTGCCAGCCGTACCCACCCTACCTCCTACGAGCAGTACTTC; cdr3_aa: CASRTHPTSYEQYF
clone_size: -; j_call: TRBJ2-2; d_call: -; v_call: TRBV5-5; cdr3_nt: TGTGCCAGCCGTTGGGGACCTGGGACACAGAACACCGGGGAGCTGTTTTTT; cdr3_aa: CASRWGPGTQNTGELFF
clone_size: -; j_call: TRBJ1-5; d_call: -; v_call: TRBV27; cdr3_nt: TGTGCCAGCTCAATGATCCGTAATCAGCCCCAGCATTTT; cdr3_aa: CASSMIRNQPQHF
clone_size: once; j_call: TRBJ2-1; d_call: TRBD2; v_call: TRBV19; cdr3_nt: TGTGCCAGTAGTCCAAGACTAGCGGGGCCTCCTTCCTACAATGAGCAGTTCTTC; cdr3_aa: CASSPRLAGPPSYNEQFF